The T cell receptor beta chain described here comes from a study of T cells in Graves' hyperthyroidism and ophthalmopathy. The authors obtained PBMCs from over 8 ml of fresh peripheral blood. This clonotype was seen more than once but under ten times. Researchers took RNA transcripts and amplified the TCR beta CDR3 regions from them. TCR CDR3 underwent first-round RT-PCR with the HTBI primer set. TCRdb itself ran the multiplex PCR reads through MiXCR, one entry per CDR3 protein. The sample lists 600,000 to 850,000 distinct CDR3 sequences; around 20% were seen once. Trimming took 4 bases from V and 4 from J; bases not matched to a gene: 5. The CDR3 runs to 16 residues. Per the germline V gene, CDR1 is MNHNS and CDR2 is SASEGT.

This chain links TRBV6-1 with TRBJ2-2, with 11 bases identical to TRBD2. This sequence originates from a woman aged 50 to 60 with Graves' hyperthyroidism that later progressed to Graves' ophthalmopathy. The material sequenced was blood. DNA of the CDR3: TGTGCCAGCAGTGTCGTTAGCGGGGGGGCCACCGGGGAGCTGTTTTTT. It encodes CASSVVSGGATGELFF.